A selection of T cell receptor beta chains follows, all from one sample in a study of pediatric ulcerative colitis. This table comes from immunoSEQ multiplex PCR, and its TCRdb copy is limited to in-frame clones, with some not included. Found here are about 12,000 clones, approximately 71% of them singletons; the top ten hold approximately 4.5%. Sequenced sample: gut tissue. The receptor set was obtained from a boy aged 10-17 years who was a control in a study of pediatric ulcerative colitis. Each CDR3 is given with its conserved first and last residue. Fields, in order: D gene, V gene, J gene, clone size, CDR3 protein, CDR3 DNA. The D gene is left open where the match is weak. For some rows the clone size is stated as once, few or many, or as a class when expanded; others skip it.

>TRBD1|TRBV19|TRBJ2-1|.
CASTEGALASSYNEQFF
TGTGCCAGTACAGAGGGGGCCCTAGCTTCGTCCTACAATGAGCAGTTCTTC
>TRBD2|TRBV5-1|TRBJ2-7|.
CASSPGGSGATSYEQYF
TGCGCCAGCAGCCCGGGGGGTAGCGGAGCGACTTCCTACGAGCAGTACTTC
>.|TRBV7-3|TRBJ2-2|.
CASSLTYPTGELFF
TGTGCCAGCAGCTTAACCTACCCAACCGGGGAGCTGTTTTTT
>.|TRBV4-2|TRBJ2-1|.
CASSQLERGEQFF
TGTGCCAGCAGCCAACTAGAGAGAGGCGAGCAGTTCTTC
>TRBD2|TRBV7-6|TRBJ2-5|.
CASSLARREILQETQYF
TGTGCCAGCAGCTTAGCGCGGCGGGAGATTCTACAAGAGACCCAGTACTTC
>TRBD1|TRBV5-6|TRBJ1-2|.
CASSFLARDRDNYGYTF
TGTGCCAGCAGCTTTCTGGCCCGGGACAGGGATAACTATGGCTACACCTTC
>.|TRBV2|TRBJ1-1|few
CASSGRTKNTEAFF
TGTGCCAGCAGTGGGAGGACTAAGAACACTGAAGCTTTCTTT
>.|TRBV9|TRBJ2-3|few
CASSPTGSGADTQYF
TGTGCCAGCAGCCCCACGGGGAGTGGCGCAGATACGCAGTATTTT
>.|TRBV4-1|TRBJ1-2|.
CASSQALVDYGYTF
TGCGCCAGCAGCCAAGCCTTGGTTGACTATGGCTACACCTTC
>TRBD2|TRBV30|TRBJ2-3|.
CAWSEGLAGADTQYF
TGTGCCTGGAGTGAAGGACTAGCGGGAGCAGATACGCAGTATTTT
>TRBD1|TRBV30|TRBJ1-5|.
CAWSIQGNQPQHF
TGTGCCTGGAGTATACAGGGGAATCAGCCCCAGCATTTT
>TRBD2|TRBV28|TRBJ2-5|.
CASSYPEASGIGFRETQYF
TGTGCCAGCAGCTATCCGGAGGCTAGCGGGATAGGATTCAGGGAGACCCAGTACTTC
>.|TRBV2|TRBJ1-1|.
CASRRELNTEAFF
TGTGCCAGCCGGCGGGAACTGAACACTGAAGCTTTCTTT
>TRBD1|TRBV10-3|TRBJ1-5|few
CAISSSGGEGNQPQHF
TGTGCCATCAGCTCCTCAGGGGGCGAGGGCAATCAGCCCCAGCATTTT
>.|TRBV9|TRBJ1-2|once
CASSADNGAAYGYTF
TGTGCCAGCAGCGCGGATAATGGGGCAGCCTATGGCTACACCTTC
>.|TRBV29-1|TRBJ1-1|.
CSVEDRTYFEAFF
TGCAGCGTTGAAGATCGGACGTACTTTGAAGCTTTCTTT
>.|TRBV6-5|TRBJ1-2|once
CASSYWKEVNYGYTF
TGTGCCAGCAGTTACTGGAAGGAGGTCAACTATGGCTACACCTTC
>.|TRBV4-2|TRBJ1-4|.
CASSPERTVNEKLFF
TGTGCCAGCAGCCCCGAAAGGACGGTAAATGAAAAACTGTTTTTT
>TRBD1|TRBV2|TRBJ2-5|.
CASNWETGTGVETQYF
TGTGCCAGCAATTGGGAAACCGGGACAGGGGTTGAGACCCAGTACTTC
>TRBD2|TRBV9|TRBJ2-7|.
CASSVAPGGSYEQYF
TGTGCCAGCAGCGTAGCACCGGGGGGCTCCTACGAGCAGTACTTC
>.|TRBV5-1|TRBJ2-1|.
CASTTSGRYNEQFF
TGCGCCAGCACCACCTCCGGCCGGTACAATGAGCAGTTCTTC
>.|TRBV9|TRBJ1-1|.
CASSPHWNTEAFF
TGTGCCAGCAGCCCTCACTGGAACACTGAAGCTTTCTTT
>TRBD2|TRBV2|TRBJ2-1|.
CAGETSGKGEQFF
TGTGCCGGAGAGACTAGCGGGAAGGGTGAGCAGTTCTTC
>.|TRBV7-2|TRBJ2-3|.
CASSRNRGSTDTQYF
TGTGCCAGCAGCCGTAATAGGGGTAGCACAGATACGCAGTATTTT
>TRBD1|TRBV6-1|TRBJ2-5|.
CASSPWTGNQETQYF
TGTGCCAGCAGCCCCTGGACAGGCAATCAAGAGACCCAGTACTTC
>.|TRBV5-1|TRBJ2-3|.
CASSQPIREYTDTQYF
TGCGCCAGCAGCCAACCGATCCGGGAGTACACAGATACGCAGTATTTT
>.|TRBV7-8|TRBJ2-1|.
CASSLVVPTSYNEQFF
TGTGCCAGCAGCTTAGTTGTGCCCACTTCCTACAATGAGCAGTTCTTC
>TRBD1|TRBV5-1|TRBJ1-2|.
CASSYGQGALDGYTF
TGCGCCAGCAGCTATGGACAGGGGGCTTTAGATGGCTACACCTTC
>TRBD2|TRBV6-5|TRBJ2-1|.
CASSYTSGSSYNEQFF
TGTGCCAGCAGTTACACTAGCGGGAGCTCCTACAATGAGCAGTTCTTC
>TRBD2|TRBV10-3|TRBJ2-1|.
CAISATLGGRNNEQFF
TGTGCCATCAGTGCGACTCTTGGCGGGAGGAACAATGAGCAGTTCTTC
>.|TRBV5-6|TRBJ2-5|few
CASSLNGAGTQYF
TGTGCCAGCAGCTTGAATGGTGCGGGGACCCAGTACTTC
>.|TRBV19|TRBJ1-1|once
CASRSGGVNTEAFF
TGTGCCAGTAGATCGGGAGGGGTGAACACTGAAGCTTTCTTT
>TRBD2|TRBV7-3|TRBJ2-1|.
CASSQTSGRAGEQFF
TGTGCCAGCAGCCAGACAAGCGGGAGGGCCGGTGAGCAGTTCTTC
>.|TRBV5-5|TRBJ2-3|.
CASSFGRADTQYF
TGTGCCAGCAGCTTCGGGCGGGCAGATACGCAGTATTTT
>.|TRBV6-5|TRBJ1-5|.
CASSTPGRGQPQHF
TGTGCCAGCAGCACCCCCGGTCGAGGGCAGCCCCAGCATTTT
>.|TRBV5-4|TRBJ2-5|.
CASSTQETQYF
TGTGCCAGCAGCACCCAAGAGACCCAGTACTTC
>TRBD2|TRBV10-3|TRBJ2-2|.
CANSPAGNTGELFF
TGTGCCAACTCGCCAGCGGGAAACACCGGGGAGCTGTTTTTT
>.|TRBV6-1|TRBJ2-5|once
CASSESLALTQETQYF
TGTGCCAGCAGTGAGAGCCTAGCGCTGACCCAAGAGACCCAGTACTTC
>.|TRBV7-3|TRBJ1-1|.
CASSLAPRGTTEAFF
TGTGCCAGCAGCTTAGCCCCCAGAGGGACCACTGAAGCTTTCTTT
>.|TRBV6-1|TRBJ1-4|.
CASSENMGRSEKLFF
TGTGCCAGCAGTGAAAACATGGGGCGGAGTGAAAAACTGTTTTTT
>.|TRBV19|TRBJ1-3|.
CASSWDRDTSSGNTIYF
TGTGCCAGTAGTTGGGACCGGGACACGAGCTCTGGAAACACCATATATTTT
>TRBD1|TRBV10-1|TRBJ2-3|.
CASSGLRQGRRDTQYF
TGCGCCAGCAGCGGTTTAAGACAGGGCCGAAGAGATACGCAGTATTTT
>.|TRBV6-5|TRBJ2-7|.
CASSRDSASEQYF
TGTGCCAGCAGCCGAGATAGCGCGAGCGAGCAGTACTTC
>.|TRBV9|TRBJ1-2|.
CASSVEPRRRGGYTF
TGTGCCAGCAGCGTAGAGCCCCGTCGGAGGGGTGGCTACACCTTC
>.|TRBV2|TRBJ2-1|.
CASSAHNEQFF
TGTGCCAGCAGTGCTCACAATGAGCAGTTCTTC
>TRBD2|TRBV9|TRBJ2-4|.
CASSATSGKNIQYF
TGTGCCAGCAGCGCCACTAGCGGGAAAAACATTCAGTACTTC
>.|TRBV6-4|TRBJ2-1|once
CASSDSNYEQFF
TGTGCCAGCAGTGACTCTAACTATGAGCAGTTCTTC
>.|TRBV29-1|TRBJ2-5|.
CSVEYSRSETQYF
TGCAGCGTTGAATATTCCAGGTCAGAGACCCAGTACTTC
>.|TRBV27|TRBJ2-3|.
CASRDRGGAGTDTQYF
TGTGCCAGCAGGGACCGGGGCGGAGCGGGTACAGATACGCAGTATTTT
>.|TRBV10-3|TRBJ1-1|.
CAISESGGNTEAFF
TGTGCCATCAGTGAGTCGGGCGGGAACACTGAAGCTTTCTTT
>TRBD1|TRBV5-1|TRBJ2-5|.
CASSPGQARETQYF
TGCGCCAGCAGCCCGGGACAGGCCCGGGAGACCCAGTACTTC
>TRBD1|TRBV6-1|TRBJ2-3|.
CASRGRQGTDTQYF
TGTGCCAGCAGGGGTAGACAGGGTACAGATACGCAGTATTTT
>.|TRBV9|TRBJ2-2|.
CASSVDGSGELFF
TGTGCCAGCAGCGTAGACGGGTCCGGGGAGCTGTTTTTT
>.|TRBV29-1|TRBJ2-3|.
CSVGSLDITDTQYF
TGCAGCGTTGGATCACTAGATATCACAGATACGCAGTATTTT
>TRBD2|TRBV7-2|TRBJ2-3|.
CASSSYRGTSGIDTQYF
TGTGCCAGCAGCTCTTATAGGGGGACTAGCGGGATAGATACGCAGTATTTT
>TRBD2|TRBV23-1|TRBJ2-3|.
CASSLGTSGTSTDTQYF
TGCGCCAGCAGTCTAGGGACTAGCGGGACGAGCACAGATACGCAGTATTTT